The clone carrying this T cell receptor beta chain was observed a few times. Within the sample, other DNA sequences also encode this same CDR3. In the original analysis: Amplification of reference gene primers provided the estimated nucleated cell counts. Repertoires were generated with immunoSEQ multiplex PCR, while TCRdb's copy carries only in-frame clones and drops some. The V and J calls and clone size are taken from that table; D and trimming were inferred from the DNA. The table includes about 480,000 clones, 80% to 90% detected once. The V end was cut by 3 bases, the J end by 1 base, with 10 bases between. The CDR3 has 14 amino acids. Germline V CDR1 and CDR2: SGHRS, YFSETQ. This specimen comes from a study of blood T cell repertoires in COVID-19. About the research overall: Acute-phase and convalescent COVID-19 samples originated in the United States, Italy and Spain. PBMCs, B-cell-depleted T cells, or T cells were the source of the cDNA or gDNA that made up the material.

The sequence came from a woman aged 30 to 39 with acute or convalescent COVID-19. Sequencing input: peripheral blood. This rearrangement joins TRBV5-1 to TRBJ1-1; possibly TRBD1 for D (5 bases). CDR3 in DNA: TGCGCCAGCAGCTCCCAGGGAGGGAACACTGAAGCTTTCTTT. It yields the protein CASSSQGGNTEAFF.